This section outlines one T cell receptor beta chain sequence together with its context. Per the study methods: Amplifying reference gene primers gave estimates of nucleated cell counts. Data came from immunoSEQ multiplex PCR; TCRdb stores just in-frame clones and leaves some out. V and J calls and clone size follow that table, whereas D and trimming were derived from the DNA. The sample shows more than 75,000 clones, approximately 89% of them seen only once. This entry belongs to a study of blood T cell repertoires in COVID-19. Across the study: COVID-19 samples from acute and convalescent phases originated in the United States, Italy and Spain. Sample material is recorded as cDNA or gDNA derived from T cells, B-cell-depleted T cells, or PBMCs.

Trimming took 5 bases from V and 8 from J; bases not matched to a gene: 6. CDR3 length: 14 residues. Germline lookup yields CDR1 LNHDA and CDR2 SQIVND (reference sequence). This clonotype was obtained from a man aged 50 to 59 with acute or convalescent COVID-19. J is TRBJ1-6 and V is TRBV19; 7 bases are a match to TRBD1. Sequences were obtained from peripheral blood. CDR3 amino acids: CASSASGGHSPLHF. The CDR3 nucleotides are TGTGCCAGTAGTGCTTCAGGGGGACATTCACCCCTCCACTTT.